Listed below are T cell receptor beta chains from one sample, sequenced in a study of CD8+ T cells in alopecia areata. This table comes from immunoSEQ multiplex PCR, and its TCRdb copy is limited to in-frame clones, with some not included. The sample shows about 87,000 clones, about two thirds of them seen only once. Sample: CD8+ T cells sorted from blood, taken between weeks 43 and 45, from a patient treated with tofacitinib. The receptor set was obtained from a human donor with alopecia areata. Each CDR3 is given with its conserved first and last residue. The D gene is left open where the match is weak. Clone size appears in some rows only: once, few, many, or a class for an expanded clone.

j_call d_call v_call clone_size cdr3_nt cdr3_aa
TRBJ2-1 TRBD2 TRBV10-3 NA TGTGCCATCAGTGATCCCCCTAATGAGCGGGGTTGGAATGAGCAGTTCTTC CAISDPPNERGWNEQFF
TRBJ1-5 NA TRBV6-1 NA TGTGCCAGCAGTGAACCCGGGGTATCGGGCAATCAGCCCCAGCATTTT CASSEPGVSGNQPQHF
TRBJ2-5 NA TRBV7-7 few TGTGCCAGCAGCTTAGGACAGGGAGGCCAAGAGACCCAGTACTTC CASSLGQGGQETQYF
TRBJ2-3 TRBD2 TRBV5-6 NA TGTGCCAGCAGCTTGGTTGCTAGCGGGGTTGTCGATACGCAGTATTTT CASSLVASGVVDTQYF
TRBJ2-7 NA TRBV14 NA TGTGCCAGCAGCCAAGGAAGGGGTTACGAGCAGTACTTC CASSQGRGYEQYF
TRBJ2-1 NA TRBV13 NA TGTGCCAGCAGCTTAGGGACAGATGATGAGCAGTTCTTC CASSLGTDDEQFF
TRBJ1-1 NA TRBV19 NA TGTGCCAGTAGTATACAGGCGAACACTGAAGCTTTCTTT CASSIQANTEAFF
TRBJ1-2 NA TRBV7-8 NA TGTGCCAGCAGCGACTCAGGAGCCCCTATTCATGGCTACACCTTC CASSDSGAPIHGYTF
TRBJ1-2 NA TRBV19 NA TGTGCCAGTAGTCTCGGTCGGTTAACGGATGGCTACACCTTC CASSLGRLTDGYTF
TRBJ2-1 TRBD2 TRBV5-1 NA TGCGCCAACCCGACTAGCCCAAGATACAATGAGCAGTTCTTC CANPTSPRYNEQFF
TRBJ2-3 NA TRBV29-1 few TGCAGCGTTGCTGGGGGATCGGGCACAGATACGCAGTATTTT CSVAGGSGTDTQYF
TRBJ2-7 TRBD2 TRBV2 NA TGTGCCAGCACGCCCGCGGGGGGGACCTACGAGCAGTACTTC CASTPAGGTYEQYF
TRBJ1-2 TRBD1 TRBV15 few TGTGCCACCAGCCTTAGGGACAGGGGCGGCTACACCTTC CATSLRDRGGYTF
TRBJ2-3 TRBD2 TRBV27 once TGTGCCAGCAGTTTGGCCCCTGGTCTAGCGGGTGGCACAGATACGCAGTATTTT CASSLAPGLAGGTDTQYF
TRBJ1-2 NA TRBV29-1 NA TGCAGCGTTGGGGCCCCGGGCGGCTACACCTTC CSVGAPGGYTF
TRBJ1-5 NA TRBV6-5 few TGTGCCAGCAGCAGACCATACCAGCCCCAGCATTTT CASSRPYQPQHF
TRBJ2-1 NA TRBV9 NA TGTGCCAGCAGCGTAGGATTTTTCGGGACGGAGCAGTTCTTC CASSVGFFGTEQFF
TRBJ2-7 NA TRBV2 NA TGTGCCAGCAGTGAATGGCGAAGGGTGTCTGGCCCTTCGTCTGGCGAGCAGTACTTC CASSEWRRVSGPSSGEQYF
TRBJ1-6 NA TRBV7-9 NA TGTGCCAGCAGCTCTTCGAGGCAGGGTCTCACTTCACCCCTCCACTTT CASSSSRQGLTSPLHF
TRBJ2-2 TRBD1 TRBV6-4 many TGTGCCAGCAGTGACTCGACAGGGGGATACACCGGGGAGCTGTTTTTT CASSDSTGGYTGELFF
TRBJ2-1 NA TRBV29-1 NA TGCAGCGTTGAAGATCAGGAGCGGTCATACAATGAGCAGTTCTTC CSVEDQERSYNEQFF
TRBJ2-7 NA TRBV10-2 NA TGCGCCAGCAGTGAGAGGCAATCCTACGAGCAGTACTTC CASSERQSYEQYF
TRBJ1-5 NA TRBV2 NA TGTGCCAGCAAGGACAGAAATCAGCCCCAGCATTTT CASKDRNQPQHF
TRBJ2-7 NA TRBV2 few TGTGCCAGCAGTGTGGGGGTAGGGGCCTACGAGCAGTACTTC CASSVGVGAYEQYF
TRBJ1-2 NA TRBV4-3 NA TGCGCCAGCAGCCAAGTTGAGGGTAGTCTTGGCTACACCTTC CASSQVEGSLGYTF
TRBJ2-5 NA TRBV7-9 NA TGTGCCAGCAGCTTAGGTTACGGGGCTAGTTGGAGGCAAGAGACCCAGTACTTC CASSLGYGASWRQETQYF